The 10 T cell receptor beta chains presented below share a single source sample, sequenced in a study of blood T cell repertoires in COVID-19. TCRdb's copy holds only in-frame clones and misses some; the assay was immunoSEQ multiplex PCR. The table includes approximately 300,000 clones, 85% to 90% detected once. The sample was PBMCs or T cells enriched from blood (not recorded which). These receptors were obtained from a man aged 30 to 39 who had recovered from COVID-19.

The genes are TRBV12-3 or TRBV12-4 and TRBJ1-1, with TRBD1 matching over 8 bases. The CDR3 has 13 amino acids. Trimming removed 5 bases from V and 3 bases from J; junction bases left unmatched: 2. CDR3 nucleotides: TGTGCCAGCAGTGACAGGGGATACACTGAAGCTTTCTTT. Encoded protein: CASSDRGYTEAFF.

V is TRBV27 and J is TRBJ1-5, with a possible D match to TRBD1 (5 bases). The ends were cut back, 8 bases at V and 7 bases at J, with 12 bases in the middle. The CDR3 runs 12 residues. Germline assignment: CDR1 MNHEY and CDR2 SMNVEV (reference sequence). The CDR3 region has the DNA TGTGCCAGCGGGGCGCAGGGCCAGCCCCAGCATTTT. Translation gives CASGAQGQPQHF.

The chain carries TRBV18 and TRBJ1-4; no reliable D call. V lost 3 bases, J lost 1 base, and 15 bases lay in between. The CDR3 spans 17 residues. Germline V gene sequence: CDR1 KGHSH, CDR2 LQKENI. The CDR3 here is CASSPRHGRETNEKLFF. The CDR3 bases are TGTGCCAGCTCACCCCGACACGGGAGGGAAACTAATGAAAAACTGTTTTTT.

V is TRBV25-1 and J is TRBJ2-1; possibly TRBD2 for D (6 bases). V was cut by 3 bases and J by 5 bases, with 11 bases left in between. The CDR3 spans 14 residues. In germline, CDR1 is MGHDK, CDR2 SYGVNS. The CDR3 loop reads CASSDHGSNNEQFF. CDR3 DNA: TGTGCCAGCAGTGATCACGGGAGCAACAATGAGCAGTTCTTC.

This chain links TRBV20-1 with TRBJ2-7, with a tentative D call TRBD2 (6 bases). Germline loops: CDR1 DFQATT, CDR2 SNEGSKA (reference sequence). The CDR3 runs to 13 residues. Trimming stripped 3 bases from V and 5 bases from J, with 14 bases between. The DNA of the CDR3 is TGCAGTGCTAGTCTGGGGCGGAGGGACGAGCAGTACTTC. It encodes CSASLGRRDEQYF.

The chain couples TRBV6-1 to TRBJ2-7, with D perhaps TRBD2 (6 bases). Germline values: CDR1 MNHNS, CDR2 SASEGT. Trimming pared 2 bases from V and 0 bases from J, leaving 11 bases between. The CDR3 totals 15 residues. The CDR3 sequence is CASSERDGSSYEQYF. The CDR3 DNA is TGTGCCAGCAGTGAACGGGACGGGAGCTCCTACGAGCAGTACTTC.

The rearrangement joins TRBV19 to TRBJ2-4; D is perhaps TRBD1 (5 bases). CDR1 and CDR2 (germline): LNHDA, SQIVND (reference sequence). V shed 7 bases and J shed 7 bases, with 17 bases lying between them. The CDR3 consists of 14 residues. The CDR3 DNA reads TGTGCCAGTAACCCTAGGGGTCCCGGTAACATTCAGTACTTC. Encoded protein: CASNPRGPGNIQYF. Full variable domain (rest looked up from reference TRBV19 and TRBJ2-4): DGGITQSPKYLFRKEGQNVTLSCEQNLNHDAMYWYRQDPGQGLRLIYYSQIVNDFQKGDIAEGYSVSREKKESFPLTVTSAQKNPTAFYLCASNPRGPGNIQYFGAGTRLSVL.

The rearrangement uses TRBV12-3 or TRBV12-4 and TRBJ1-5, with D unclear. The ends were cut back, 5 bases at V and 7 bases at J, with 12 bases in the middle. This CDR3 contains 13 residues. CDR3 amino acids: CASSLAAEQPQHF. The CDR3 bases are TGTGCCAGCAGTCTTGCGGCGGAACAGCCCCAGCATTTT.

V and J are TRBV11-2 and TRBJ1-3; possibly TRBD1 for D (5 bases). Trimming removed 3 bases at V and 2 bases at J, with 14 bases between. The CDR3 is 16 amino acids. The germline gives CDR1 SGHAT, CDR2 FQNNGV. The CDR3 here is CASSFQLAGTGNTIYF. CDR3 coding DNA: TGTGCCAGCAGCTTTCAGTTGGCAGGGACTGGAAACACCATATATTTT.

The V and J genes are TRBV3-1 (or the pseudogene TRBV3-2) and TRBJ2-1; no clear D gene. CDR1 and CDR2 (germline): LGHDT, YNNKEL (reference sequence). CDR3 length: 15 residues. Between the trimmed V and J ends, which lost 1 base and 1 base, there was a span of 8 bases. This CDR3 reads CASSQVYGSYNEQFF. In DNA, the CDR3 is TGTGCCAGCAGCCAAGTATACGGGTCCTACAATGAGCAGTTCTTC.